This T cell receptor beta chain originates from a study of blood T cell repertoires in COVID-19. In the case of this clone: The same CDR3 arises from other DNA sequences in this sample as well.

The assay was immunoSEQ multiplex PCR, and TCRdb's table has in-frame clones only and misses some. The sample lists under 200,000 clones; less than 90% were seen once. Germline assignment: CDR1 SGHNT and CDR2 YENEEA. This CDR3 spans 13 amino acids. V shed 5 bases and J shed 1 base, with 8 bases lying between them. The sample consisted of peripheral blood. This sequence joins TRBV11-3 and TRBJ1-1; perhaps TRBD1 as D (5 bases). This clonotype originated in a man in his 60s with acute or convalescent COVID-19. DNA of the CDR3: TGTGCCAGCAGCCCCACAGGGAACACTGAAGCTTTCTTT. It translates to CASSPTGNTEAFF.